The 28 T cell receptor beta chains listed next were all sequenced from one sample in a study of cytomegalovirus exposure and HLA in healthy donors. PCR employed 60 Vbeta and 13 Jbeta primers. Method: immunoSEQ multiplex PCR; TCRdb's copy keeps in-frame clones and lacks some. The repertoire has fewer than 250,000 clones, approximately 80% of them found once; the top ten carry around 1.4%. Input material: PBMCs. These receptors all come from a girl aged 5-17 years in good health and CMV-seronegative.

The chain employs TRBV28 and TRBJ2-7; TRBD2 aligns across 9 bases. The CDR3 covers 15 residues. Germline assignment: CDR1 MDHEN and CDR2 SYDVKM. V lost 5 bases and J lost 3; bases outside the gene matches: 8. The CDR3 is CASSGRGSGSYEQYF. CDR3 DNA sequence: TGTGCCAGCAGTGGGCGAGGTAGCGGGAGCTACGAGCAGTACTTC.

The chain is built from TRBV19 and TRBJ1-1; possibly TRBD1 for D (6 bases). V was pared by 1 base and J by 3 bases, with 15 bases between. This CDR3 region has 16 residues. Per the germline V gene, CDR1 is LNHDA and CDR2 is SQIVND (reference sequence). CDR3 in DNA: TGTGCCAGTAGTATAGCTAACAGGGTTGGGGACACTGAAGCTTTCTTT. Amino acid sequence: CASSIANRVGDTEAFF.

The CDR3 protein is CASSLAQGAGGYTF. The CDR3 DNA follows: TGTGCCAGCAGCTTAGCGCAGGGGGCCGGTGGCTACACCTTC. The chain uses TRBV7-6 and TRBJ1-2; the match to TRBD1 covers 8 bases. Germline CDR1 SGHVS, CDR2 FNYEAQ. The CDR3 covers 14 residues. J was trimmed by 7 bases and V by 0 bases; bases with no gene match: 4.

The chain couples TRBV19 to TRBJ2-6, with 7 bases lining up with TRBD2. CDR1 LNHDA and CDR2 SQIVND come from the germline V gene (reference sequence). The CDR3 runs 17 residues. Unmatched junction bases numbered 9, after V lost 7 bases and J lost 0 bases. In DNA form, the CDR3 reads TGTGCCAGTACCGAAGCGGGGAGACGCTCTGGGGCCAACGTCCTGACTTTC. Protein sequence: CASTEAGRRSGANVLTF.

The chain is built from TRBV7-2 and TRBJ1-2, with 9 positions matching TRBD1. After removal of 5 bases from V and 7 bases from J, the junction contained 20 bases not matched to a gene. CDR1 is SGHTA and CDR2 is FQGNSA in the germline V gene. The CDR3 runs to 18 residues. In nucleotides, the CDR3 is TGTGCCAGCAGCCTGTCTGCTGGGACAGGGAATAGCCGCCTTGGCTACACCTTC. Amino acids: CASSLSAGTGNSRLGYTF.

Turning to this clone: Its ends do not fully match the called genes, so a read error is possible. This rearrangement joins TRBV7-6 to TRBJ2-1, with TRBD2 as a possible D gene (6 bases). Germline V gene lookup returns CDR1 SGHVS and CDR2 FNYEAQ. This CDR3 comprises 14 residues. The DNA of the CDR3 is TGTGCTAGCAGCCCTAACCCGGGAGTGAATGAGCAGTTCTTC. Its protein is CASSPNPGVNEQFF.

The chain recombines TRBV7-9 with TRBJ2-7; D might be TRBD2 (5 bases). The CDR3 is made up of 12 amino acids. V was cut by 3 bases and J by 4 bases, with 7 bases left in between. The germline V gene encodes CDR1 SEHNR and CDR2 FQNEAQ (reference sequence). The DNA of the CDR3 is TGTGCCAGCAGCTTTGAGGGATACGAGCAGTACTTC. This gives the protein CASSFEGYEQYF.

V is TRBV19 and J is TRBJ2-2; weak D call: TRBD2 (6 bases). Germline assignment: CDR1 LNHDA and CDR2 SQIVND (reference sequence). Trimming took 11 bases from V and 4 from J, leaving 14 bases between them. The CDR3 runs 13 residues. CDR3 bases: TGTGCCGGCGGAGGGACGAGCACCGGGGAGCTGTTTTTT. Protein: CAGGGTSTGELFF. The full variable domain, completed using reference TRBV19 and TRBJ2-2, is DGGITQSPKYLFRKEGQNVTLSCEQNLNHDAMYWYRQDPGQGLRLIYYSQIVNDFQKGDIAEGYSVSREKKESFPLTVTSAQKNPTAFYLCAGGGTSTGELFFGEGSRLTVL.

This rearrangement joins TRBV6-4 to TRBJ2-3; tentatively, D is TRBD1 (5 bases). This CDR3 region has 17 residues. In germline, CDR1 is MRHNA, CDR2 SNTAGT. The ends were cut back, 0 bases at V and 0 bases at J, with 13 bases in the middle. The CDR3 DNA reads as TGTGCCAGCAGTGACTCGAATTTAGGGGCCAGCACAGATACGCAGTATTTT. It is translated as CASSDSNLGASTDTQYF.

The chain couples TRBV5-6 to TRBJ2-6; 7 nucleotides agree with TRBD1. The CDR3 contains 15 residues. With 4 bases clipped from V and 2 bases from J, the junction kept 3 bases outside the gene matches. Germline loops: CDR1 SGHDT, CDR2 YYEEEE. CDR3 in DNA: TGTGCCAGCAGCAAGACAGGGACTGGGGCCAACGTCCTGACTTTC. Encoded protein: CASSKTGTGANVLTF.

This chain links TRBV25-1 with TRBJ2-5; 8 nucleotides line up with TRBD1. After removal of 2 bases from V and 5 bases from J, the junction contained 10 bases not matched to a gene. The CDR3 contains 16 residues. Looked up from germline, CDR1 is MGHDK and CDR2 is SYGVNS. CDR3 DNA sequence: TGTGCCAGCAGTGAACCCTTGGGACAGGCTCGGGAGACCCAGTACTTC. This codes for CASSEPLGQARETQYF.

The chain carries TRBV12-5 and TRBJ1-3, with no clear D. CDR1 is LGHNT, CDR2 FRNRAP, per germline. V was pared by 2 bases and J by 0 bases, with 5 bases between. The CDR3 covers 14 residues. The CDR3 bases are TGTGCTAGTGGTTTGTCGGGCTCTGGAAACACCATATATTTT. It codes for CASGLSGSGNTIYF.

The chain has TRBV13 and TRBJ1-1, with D possibly being TRBD1 (5 bases). The CDR3 has 12 amino acids. CDR1 PRHDT and CDR2 FYEKMQ come from the germline V gene (reference sequence). The V gene lost 7 bases and the J gene lost 0 bases, with 6 bases spanning the gap. The CDR3 DNA is TGTGCCAGCAAGGGGTTGAACACTGAAGCTTTCTTT. It specifies CASKGLNTEAFF.

The chain carries TRBV7-7 and TRBJ2-1; D gene uncertain. The CDR3 covers 13 residues. Trimming cost V 1 base and J 6 bases, with 7 bases left between them. The germline V gene encodes CDR1 SSHAT and CDR2 FNYEAQ (reference sequence). CDR3 DNA: TGTGCCAGCAGCTTAGGACTCCTCAATGAGCAGTTCTTC. Protein sequence: CASSLGLLNEQFF. The full variable domain, rest sourced from reference TRBV7-7 and TRBJ2-1, is GAGVSQSPRYKVTKRGQDVTLRCDPISSHATLYWYQQALGQGPEFLTYFNYEAQPDKSGLPSDRFSAERPEGSISTLTIQRTEQRDSAMYRCASSLGLLNEQFFGPGTRLTVL.

DNA of the CDR3: TGTGCCAGTTCAAGGACAGCGAACACCGGGGAGCTGTTTTTT. Residues: CASSRTANTGELFF. This rearrangement joins TRBV19 to TRBJ2-2; tentative D call: TRBD1 (6 bases). CDR3 length: 14 residues. Between the trimmed V and J ends, which lost 8 bases and 0 bases, there was a span of 10 bases. Germline CDR1 and CDR2: LNHDA and SQIVND (reference sequence).

The V gene is TRBV30, the J gene TRBJ1-5; no reliable D call. Trimming pared 1 base from V and 4 bases from J, leaving 8 bases between. The V gene's germline CDR1 is GTSNPN and CDR2 SVGIG (reference sequence). CDR3 size: 13 residues. CDR3 sequence: CAWSGGWNQPQHF. The CDR3 DNA reads TGTGCCTGGAGTGGCGGGTGGAATCAGCCCCAGCATTTT.

The chain has TRBV7-2 and TRBJ2-1; 16 nucleotides agree with TRBD2. CDR3 length: 16 residues. From germline, CDR1 is SGHTA and CDR2 FQGNSA. After removal of 5 bases from V and 9 bases from J, the junction contained 7 bases not matched to a gene. The CDR3 reads CASSHWGLAGGLEQFF. For the CDR3, the DNA is TGTGCCAGCAGCCACTGGGGACTAGCGGGGGGGCTTGAGCAGTTCTTC.

The chain recombines TRBV19 with TRBJ1-2; D is ambiguous. Germline assignment: CDR1 LNHDA and CDR2 SQIVND (reference sequence). The germline V and J ends were trimmed by 2 bases and 0 bases, with 7 bases remaining between them. This CDR3 contains 14 residues. The CDR3 bases are TGTGCCAGTAGTATACTTACAGCTAACTATGGCTACACCTTC. As protein: CASSILTANYGYTF.

This chain joins TRBV27 and TRBJ2-1; possibly TRBD2 for D (5 bases). Germline values: CDR1 MNHEY, CDR2 SMNVEV (reference sequence). This CDR3 comprises 15 residues. V was cut by 2 bases and J by 1 base, with 9 bases left in between. In DNA form, the CDR3 reads TGTGCCAGCAGTTTAGGCGGGTTTTCCTACAATGAGCAGTTCTTC. Encoded protein: CASSLGGFSYNEQFF.

The CDR3 here is CASRPGDTGELFF. CDR3 nucleotides: TGTGCCAGCAGGCCAGGGGACACCGGGGAGCTGTTTTTT. The chain has TRBV25-1 and TRBJ2-2, with D tentatively TRBD1 (6 bases). The germline V gene encodes CDR1 MGHDK and CDR2 SYGVNS. V lost 6 bases and J lost 3, with 8 bases in between. The CDR3 runs to 13 residues.

In this sample, this clone turned up once. The rearrangement joins TRBV9 to TRBJ2-5, with 8 bases matching TRBD2. The CDR3 has 17 amino acids. V gave up 3 bases and J gave up 4 bases; unmatched junction bases: 14. Germline V CDR1 and CDR2: SGDLS, YYNGEE. The CDR3 DNA reads as TGTGCCAGCAGCGCCCACGGTAGCGGGACCGCCTCAGAGACCCAGTACTTC. This translates into CASSAHGSGTASETQYF.

There are a few counts of this clone. The chain employs TRBV6-6 and TRBJ1-6; D remains unclear. V lost 0 bases and J 11 bases, leaving 8 bases between the germline ends. CDR1 and CDR2 (germline): MNHNY, SVGAGI (reference sequence). The CDR3 loop spans 13 amino acids. The CDR3, as DNA: TGTGCCAGCAGTTACTCGGGCGAGACACCCCTCCACTTT. Its translation: CASSYSGETPLHF.

The CDR3 is CASSVGAGGGDTQYF. CDR3 coding DNA: TGCGCCAGCAGTGTAGGGGCAGGGGGAGGTGATACGCAGTATTTT. The rearrangement uses TRBV5-1 and TRBJ2-3; weak D call: TRBD1 (7 bases). The V gene lost 5 bases and the J gene lost 6 bases, with 19 bases spanning the gap. Germline values: CDR1 SGHRS, CDR2 YFSETQ. The CDR3 spans 15 residues.

The chain joins TRBV11-2 to TRBJ1-2, with 7 bases matching TRBD1. Germline V gene lookup returns CDR1 SGHAT and CDR2 FQNNGV. The CDR3 loop spans 15 amino acids. V lost 5 bases and J lost 5; bases outside the gene matches: 11. The DNA for the CDR3 is TGTGCCAGCAGCCGAGGAACGACAGGGCGGTATGGCTACACCTTC. This codes for CASSRGTTGRYGYTF. Full variable domain (missing parts from reference TRBV11-2 and TRBJ1-2): EAGVAQSPRYKIIEKRQSVAFWCNPISGHATLYWYQQILGQGPKLLIQFQNNGVVDDSQLPKDRFSAERLKGVDSTLKIQPAKLEDSAVYLCASSRGTTGRYGYTFGSGTRLTVV.

The gene calls are TRBV4-2 and TRBJ2-3; D may be TRBD2 (5 bases). Germline CDR1 and CDR2: LGHNA and YNFKEQ. The CDR3 is 14 residues long. V was shortened by 1 base and J by 4 bases, with 9 bases between the two germline ends. CDR3 coding DNA: TGTGCCAGCAGCCAAGGAGGGCCGGCAGATACGCAGTATTTT. Residues: CASSQGGPADTQYF.

The CDR3 sequence: CASTERGGADTGELFF. In DNA, the CDR3 is TGTGCCAGCACCGAGAGGGGGGGCGCGGACACCGGGGAGCTGTTTTTT. The genes are TRBV2 and TRBJ2-2; D perhaps matches TRBD2 (7 bases). V lost 7 bases and J lost 3, with 18 bases in between. The CDR3 contains 16 residues. CDR1 and CDR2 (germline): SNHLY, FYNNEI. The full variable domain, with the rest looked up from reference TRBV2 and TRBJ2-2, is EPEVTQTPSHQVTQMGQEVILRCVPISNHLYFYWYRQILGQKVEFLVSFYNNEISEKSEIFDDQFSVERPDGSNFTLKIRSTKLEDSAMYFCASTERGGADTGELFFGEGSRLTVL.

This clone was counted only a few times. The chain links TRBV6-5 to TRBJ1-1, with D perhaps matching TRBD1 (6 bases). Germline V gene lookup returns CDR1 MNHEY and CDR2 SVGAGI. V was trimmed by 8 bases and J by 0 bases, leaving 16 bases between them. The CDR3 length is 15 residues. DNA of the CDR3: TGTGCCAGCCTAAGGGGGGGTGGGCTGAACACTGAAGCTTTCTTT. Translation gives CASLRGGGLNTEAFF.

The rearrangement joins TRBV5-8 to TRBJ1-2, with 10 nucleotides matching TRBD1. The CDR3 is made up of 15 amino acids. The ends lost 4 bases at V and 6 bases at J; junction bases unmatched: 9. CDR1 and CDR2 (germline): SGHTS, YDEGEE. CDR3 region: CASSLLMGQGNGYTF. CDR3 in DNA: TGTGCCAGCAGCCTCTTAATGGGACAGGGGAATGGCTACACCTTC.